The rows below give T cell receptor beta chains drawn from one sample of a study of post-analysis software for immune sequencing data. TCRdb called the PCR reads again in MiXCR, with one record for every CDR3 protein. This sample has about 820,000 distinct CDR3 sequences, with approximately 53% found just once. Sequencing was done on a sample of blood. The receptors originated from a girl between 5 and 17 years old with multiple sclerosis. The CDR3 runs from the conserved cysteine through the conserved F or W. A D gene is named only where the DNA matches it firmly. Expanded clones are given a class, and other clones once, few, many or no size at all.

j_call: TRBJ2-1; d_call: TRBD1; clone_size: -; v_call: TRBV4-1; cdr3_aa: CASSQPRGRSNEQFF; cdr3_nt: TGCGCCAGCAGCCAACCCAGGGGGCGAAGCAATGAGCAGTTCTTC
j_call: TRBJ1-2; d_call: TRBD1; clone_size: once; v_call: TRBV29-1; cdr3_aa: CSATDRGNYGYTF; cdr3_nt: TGCAGCGCCACGGACAGGGGGAACTATGGCTACACCTTC
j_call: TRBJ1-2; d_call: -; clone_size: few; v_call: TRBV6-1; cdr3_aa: CASTSLGPYGYTF; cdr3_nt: TGTGCCAGCACCTCCCTTGGACCCTATGGCTACACCTTC
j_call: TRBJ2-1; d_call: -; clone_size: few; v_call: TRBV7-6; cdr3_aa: CASSSYRDIGHNEQFF; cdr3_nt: TGTGCCAGCAGCTCGTACCGGGACATTGGCCACAATGAGCAGTTCTTC
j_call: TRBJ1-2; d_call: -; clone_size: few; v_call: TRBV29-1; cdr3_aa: CSVGAGGPGGYTF; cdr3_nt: TGCAGCGTTGGGGCTGGGGGGCCGGGCGGCTACACCTTC
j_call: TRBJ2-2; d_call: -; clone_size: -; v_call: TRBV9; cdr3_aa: CASSPRTRTGELFF; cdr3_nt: TGTGCCAGCAGCCCCCGGACCCGGACCGGGGAGCTGTTTTTT
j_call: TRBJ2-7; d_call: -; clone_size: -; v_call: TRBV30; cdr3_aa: CAWSVEVFKSYEQYF; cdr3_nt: TGTGCCTGGAGTGTAGAGGTCTTCAAATCCTACGAGCAGTACTTC
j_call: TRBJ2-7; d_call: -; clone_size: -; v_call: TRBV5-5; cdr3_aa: CASSCRQEGYEQYF; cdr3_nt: TGTGCCAGCAGCTGCAGACAGGAGGGCTACGAGCAGTACTTC
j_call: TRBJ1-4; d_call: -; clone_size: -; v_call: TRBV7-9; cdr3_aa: CASSFPRRGSGNEKLFF; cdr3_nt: TGTGCCAGCAGCTTCCCCCGGAGGGGCAGCGGTAATGAAAAACTGTTTTTT
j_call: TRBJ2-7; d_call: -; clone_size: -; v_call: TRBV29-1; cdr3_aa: CSAGRDDNSYEQYF; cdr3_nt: TGCAGCGCGGGCCGCGACGACAACTCCTACGAGCAGTACTTC
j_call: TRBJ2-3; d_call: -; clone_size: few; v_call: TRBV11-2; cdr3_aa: CASSLADVADTQYF; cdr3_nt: TGTGCCAGCAGCTTAGCCGACGTGGCAGATACGCAGTATTTT
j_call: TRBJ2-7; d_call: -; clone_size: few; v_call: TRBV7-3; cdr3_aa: CASSLIRAEEVYEQYF; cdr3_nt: TGTGCCAGCAGCTTAATAAGGGCAGAAGAGGTCTACGAGCAGTACTTC
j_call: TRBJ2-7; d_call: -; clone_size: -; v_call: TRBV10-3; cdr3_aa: CAISLRDGSYEQYF; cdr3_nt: TGTGCCATCAGCCTCCGGGACGGCTCCTACGAGCAGTACTTC
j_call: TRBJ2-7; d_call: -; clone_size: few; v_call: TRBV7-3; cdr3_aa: CASSLESPDSSYEQYF; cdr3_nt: TGTGCCAGCAGCTTAGAAAGTCCGGATAGCTCCTACGAGCAGTACTTC
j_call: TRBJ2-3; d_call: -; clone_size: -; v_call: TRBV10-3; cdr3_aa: CAISPGGGPVDTQYF; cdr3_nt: TGTGCCATCAGTCCAGGGGGAGGGCCCGTAGATACGCAGTATTTT
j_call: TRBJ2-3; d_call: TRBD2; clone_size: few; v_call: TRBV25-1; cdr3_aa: CASLPPIAGGPQYF; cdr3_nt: TGTGCCAGCCTTCCCCCCATAGCGGGGGGGCCGCAGTATTTT
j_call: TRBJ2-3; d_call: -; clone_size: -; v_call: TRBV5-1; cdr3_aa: CASSLDSLGTDTQYF; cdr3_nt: TGCGCCAGCAGCTTGGACAGCCTCGGCACAGATACGCAGTATTTT
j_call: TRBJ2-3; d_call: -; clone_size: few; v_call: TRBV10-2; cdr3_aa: CASSSSPSTDTQYF; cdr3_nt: TGCGCCAGCAGTTCGTCTCCGAGCACAGATACGCAGTATTTT
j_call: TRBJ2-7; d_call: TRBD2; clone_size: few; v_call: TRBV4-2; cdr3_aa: CASSPIPGGPPYEQYF; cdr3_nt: TGTGCCAGCAGCCCGATCCCGGGAGGGCCGCCCTACGAGCAGTACTTC
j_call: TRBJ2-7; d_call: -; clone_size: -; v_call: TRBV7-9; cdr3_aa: CASSSSRETIYEQYF; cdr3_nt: TGTGCCAGCAGCTCCTCCAGGGAGACAATATACGAGCAGTACTTC